This T cell receptor (beta chain) was sequenced in a study of cytomegalovirus exposure and HLA in healthy donors. From germline, CDR1 is MDHEN and CDR2 SYDVKM. The CDR3 contains 14 residues. Germline trimming cut 6 bases from V and 4 bases from J; bases unmatched to any gene: 6. The PCR had 60 Vbeta and 13 Jbeta primers. TCRdb keeps only in-frame clones here, not all; method: immunoSEQ multiplex PCR. This sample has some 160,000 clones, with over 80% found just once. As regards this clone: Its antigen remains unknown.

Notes on the study in general: About 150 TCR beta chains were listed as cytomegalovirus-associated. Whilst most TCR sequences proved rare, a subset of public TCRs occurred across many donors. A few CMV-associated chains were confirmed in vitro to be specific for CMV antigens.

The source material was PBMCs. The TCR was taken from a woman younger than 35 in good health and CMV-seronegative. The V call is TRBV28, the J call TRBJ2-3; TRBD2 agrees at 8 bases. The chain's CDR3 is CASSLSGEADTQYF. CDR3 bases: TGTGCCAGCAGCCTTAGCGGGGAGGCAGATACGCAGTATTTT.